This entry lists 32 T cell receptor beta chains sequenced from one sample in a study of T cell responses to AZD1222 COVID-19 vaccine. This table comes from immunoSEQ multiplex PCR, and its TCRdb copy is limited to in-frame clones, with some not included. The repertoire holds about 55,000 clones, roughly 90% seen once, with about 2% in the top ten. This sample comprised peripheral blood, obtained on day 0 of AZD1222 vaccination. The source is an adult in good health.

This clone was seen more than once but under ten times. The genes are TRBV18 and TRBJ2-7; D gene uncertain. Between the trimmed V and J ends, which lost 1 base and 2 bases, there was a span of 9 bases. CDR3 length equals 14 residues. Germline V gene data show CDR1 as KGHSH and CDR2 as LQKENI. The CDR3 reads CASSPLPGAYEQYF. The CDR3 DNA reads TGTGCCAGCTCACCACTCCCTGGGGCCTACGAGCAGTACTTC.

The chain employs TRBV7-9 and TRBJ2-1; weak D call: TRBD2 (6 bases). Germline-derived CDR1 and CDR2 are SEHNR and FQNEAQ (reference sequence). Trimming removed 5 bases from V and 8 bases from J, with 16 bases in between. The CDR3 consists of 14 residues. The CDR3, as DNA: TGTGCCAGCAGCCCTCCGGGACTTCAATATGAGCAGTTCTTC. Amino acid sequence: CASSPPGLQYEQFF.

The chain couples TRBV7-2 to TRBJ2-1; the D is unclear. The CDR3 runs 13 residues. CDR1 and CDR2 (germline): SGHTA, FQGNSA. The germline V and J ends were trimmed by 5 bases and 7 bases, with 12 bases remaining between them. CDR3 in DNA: TGTGCCAGCAGCCGACCAATTACAAATGAGCAGTTCTTC. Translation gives CASSRPITNEQFF.

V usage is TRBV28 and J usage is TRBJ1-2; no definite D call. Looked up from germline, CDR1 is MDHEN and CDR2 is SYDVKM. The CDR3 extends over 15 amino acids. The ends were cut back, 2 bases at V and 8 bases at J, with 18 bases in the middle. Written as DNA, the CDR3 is TGTGCCAGCAGTTTAGAATTCCGGCCAGACGCGGGCTACACCTTC. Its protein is CASSLEFRPDAGYTF.

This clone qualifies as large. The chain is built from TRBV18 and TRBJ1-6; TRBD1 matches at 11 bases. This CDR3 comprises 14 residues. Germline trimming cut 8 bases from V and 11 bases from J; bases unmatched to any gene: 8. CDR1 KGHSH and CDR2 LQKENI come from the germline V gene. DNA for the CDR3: TGTGCCAGCGCCCGGGACAGGGGGATTCCACCCCTCCACTTT. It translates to CASARDRGIPPLHF.

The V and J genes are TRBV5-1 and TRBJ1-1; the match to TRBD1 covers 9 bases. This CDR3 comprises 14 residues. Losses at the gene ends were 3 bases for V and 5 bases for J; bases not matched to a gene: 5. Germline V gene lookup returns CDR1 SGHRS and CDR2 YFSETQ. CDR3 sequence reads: CASSSQGAGTEAFF. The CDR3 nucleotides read TGCGCCAGCAGCTCACAGGGGGCGGGAACTGAAGCTTTCTTT.

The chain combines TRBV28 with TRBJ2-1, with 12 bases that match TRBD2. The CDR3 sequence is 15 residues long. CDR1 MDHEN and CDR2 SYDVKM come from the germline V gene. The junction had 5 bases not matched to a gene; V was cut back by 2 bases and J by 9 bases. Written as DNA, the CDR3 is TGTGCCAGCAGTTTAGCGACTAGCGGGAGTCTTGAGCAGTTCTTC. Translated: CASSLATSGSLEQFF.

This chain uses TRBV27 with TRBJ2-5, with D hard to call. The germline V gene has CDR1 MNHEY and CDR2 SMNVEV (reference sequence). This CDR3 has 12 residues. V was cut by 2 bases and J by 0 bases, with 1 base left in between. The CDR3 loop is CASSLDQETQYF. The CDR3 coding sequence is TGTGCCAGCAGTTTAGACCAAGAGACCCAGTACTTC.

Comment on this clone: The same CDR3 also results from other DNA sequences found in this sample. This CDR3 is CASSYSRNTEAFF. CDR3 in DNA: TGTGCCAGCAGTTACAGTCGGAACACTGAAGCTTTCTTT. The chain carries TRBV6-5 and TRBJ1-1; D is unresolved. CDR1 MNHEY and CDR2 SVGAGI come from the germline V gene. The CDR3 runs to 13 residues. The V end lost 2 bases, the J end lost 1 base, and 5 bases lay between the germline ends.

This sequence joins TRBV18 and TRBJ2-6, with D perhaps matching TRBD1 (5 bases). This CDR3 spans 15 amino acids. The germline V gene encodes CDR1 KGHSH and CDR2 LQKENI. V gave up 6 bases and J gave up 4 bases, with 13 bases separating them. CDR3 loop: CASSDDSRGANVLTF. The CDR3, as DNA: TGTGCCAGCTCCGACGACAGCCGCGGGGCCAACGTCCTGACTTTC.

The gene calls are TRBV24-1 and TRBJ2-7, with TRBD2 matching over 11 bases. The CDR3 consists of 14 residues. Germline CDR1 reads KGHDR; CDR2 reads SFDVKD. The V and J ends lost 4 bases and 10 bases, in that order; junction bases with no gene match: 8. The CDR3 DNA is TGTGCCACCAGTGACCTGACTAGCGGGAACCTCCAGTACTTC. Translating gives CATSDLTSGNLQYF.

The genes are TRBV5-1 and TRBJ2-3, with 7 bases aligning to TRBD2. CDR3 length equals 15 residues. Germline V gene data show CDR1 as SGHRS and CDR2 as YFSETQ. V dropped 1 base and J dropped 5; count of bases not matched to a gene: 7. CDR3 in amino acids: CASSLWSGREDTQYF. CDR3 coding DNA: TGCGCCAGCAGCTTGTGGTCAGGGAGGGAAGATACGCAGTATTTT.

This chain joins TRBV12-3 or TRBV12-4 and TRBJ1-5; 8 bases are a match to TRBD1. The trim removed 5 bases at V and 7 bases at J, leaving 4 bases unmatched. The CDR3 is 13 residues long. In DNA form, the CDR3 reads TGTGCCAGCAGTCAGGGGGCCGAACAGCCCCAGCATTTT. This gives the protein CASSQGAEQPQHF.

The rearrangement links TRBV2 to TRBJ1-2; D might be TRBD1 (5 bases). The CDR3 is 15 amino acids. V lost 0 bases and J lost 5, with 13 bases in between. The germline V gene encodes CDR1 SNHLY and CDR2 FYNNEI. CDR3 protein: CASSEAPGTLYGYTF. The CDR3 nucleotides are TGTGCCAGCAGTGAAGCACCAGGGACCCTTTATGGCTACACCTTC.

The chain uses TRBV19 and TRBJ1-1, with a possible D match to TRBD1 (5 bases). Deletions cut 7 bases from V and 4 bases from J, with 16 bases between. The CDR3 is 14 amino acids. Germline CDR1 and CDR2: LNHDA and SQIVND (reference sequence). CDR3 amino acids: CASTSQGYSTEAFF. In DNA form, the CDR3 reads TGTGCCAGTACCTCCCAGGGTTACAGCACTGAAGCTTTCTTT.

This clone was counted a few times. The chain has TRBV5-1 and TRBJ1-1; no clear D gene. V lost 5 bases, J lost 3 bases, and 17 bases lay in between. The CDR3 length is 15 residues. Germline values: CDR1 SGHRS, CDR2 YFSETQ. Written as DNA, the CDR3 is TGCGCCAGCAGAGAGCCCCTTAAGGGTGACACTGAAGCTTTCTTT. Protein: CASREPLKGDTEAFF.

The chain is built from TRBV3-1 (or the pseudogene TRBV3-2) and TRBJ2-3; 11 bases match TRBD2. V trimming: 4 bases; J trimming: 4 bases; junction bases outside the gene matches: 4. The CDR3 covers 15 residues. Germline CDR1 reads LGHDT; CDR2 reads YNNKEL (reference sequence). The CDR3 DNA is TGTGCCAGCAGCCCCGGACTAGCGGGCGCAGATACGCAGTATTTT. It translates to CASSPGLAGADTQYF.

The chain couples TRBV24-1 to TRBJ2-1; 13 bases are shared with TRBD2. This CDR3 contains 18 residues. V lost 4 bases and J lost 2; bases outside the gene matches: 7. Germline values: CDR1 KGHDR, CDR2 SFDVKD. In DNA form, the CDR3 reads TGTGCCACCAGTGACTTTACGGGGACTAGCGGGGCCTACAATGAGCAGTTCTTC. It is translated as CATSDFTGTSGAYNEQFF.

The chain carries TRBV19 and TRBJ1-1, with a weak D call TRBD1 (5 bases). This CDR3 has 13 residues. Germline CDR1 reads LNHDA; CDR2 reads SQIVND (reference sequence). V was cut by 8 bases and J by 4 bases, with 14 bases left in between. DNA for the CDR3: TGTGCCAGTGCCAGTGGGGGGGGCACTGAAGCTTTCTTT. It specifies CASASGGGTEAFF.

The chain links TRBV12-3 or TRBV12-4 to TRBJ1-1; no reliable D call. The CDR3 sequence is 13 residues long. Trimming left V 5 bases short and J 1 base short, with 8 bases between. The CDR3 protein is CASSLTANTEAFF. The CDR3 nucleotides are TGTGCCAGCAGTCTCACAGCGAACACTGAAGCTTTCTTT.

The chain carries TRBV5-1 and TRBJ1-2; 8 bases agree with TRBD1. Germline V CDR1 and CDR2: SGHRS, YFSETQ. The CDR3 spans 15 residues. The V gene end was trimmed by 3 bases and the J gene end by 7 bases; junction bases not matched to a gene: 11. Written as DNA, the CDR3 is TGCGCCAGCAGCTCTAATGTAGGACAGGGACTTGGCTACACCTTC. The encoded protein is CASSSNVGQGLGYTF.

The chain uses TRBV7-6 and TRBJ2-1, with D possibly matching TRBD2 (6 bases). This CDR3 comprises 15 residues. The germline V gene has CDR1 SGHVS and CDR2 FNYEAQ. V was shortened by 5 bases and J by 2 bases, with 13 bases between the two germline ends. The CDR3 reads CASSPTGVPYNEQFF. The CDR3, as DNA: TGTGCCAGCAGCCCCACGGGAGTACCCTACAATGAGCAGTTCTTC.

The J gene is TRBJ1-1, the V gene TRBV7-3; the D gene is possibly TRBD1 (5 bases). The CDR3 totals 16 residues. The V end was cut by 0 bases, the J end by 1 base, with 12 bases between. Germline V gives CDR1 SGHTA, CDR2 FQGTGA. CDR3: CASSLTHAGPNTEAFF. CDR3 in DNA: TGTGCCAGCAGCTTAACCCATGCAGGGCCGAACACTGAAGCTTTCTTT.

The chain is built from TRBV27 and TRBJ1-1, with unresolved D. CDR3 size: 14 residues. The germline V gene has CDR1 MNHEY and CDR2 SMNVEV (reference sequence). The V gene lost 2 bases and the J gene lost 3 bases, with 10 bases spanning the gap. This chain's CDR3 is CASSLKYSHTEAFF. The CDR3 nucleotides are TGTGCCAGCAGTTTAAAGTACAGCCACACTGAAGCTTTCTTT.

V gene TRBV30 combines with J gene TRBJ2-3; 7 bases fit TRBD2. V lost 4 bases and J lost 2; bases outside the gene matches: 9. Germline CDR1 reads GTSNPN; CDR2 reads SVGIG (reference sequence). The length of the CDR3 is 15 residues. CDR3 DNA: TGTGCCTGGACTTCCGGGGGAGGGATCACAGATACGCAGTATTTT. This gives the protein CAWTSGGGITDTQYF.

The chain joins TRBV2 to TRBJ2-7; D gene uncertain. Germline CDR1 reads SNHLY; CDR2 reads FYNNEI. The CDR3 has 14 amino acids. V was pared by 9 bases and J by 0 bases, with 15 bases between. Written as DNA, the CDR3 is TGTGCCAGTACGACGAGAGAGAGCTCCTACGAGCAGTACTTC. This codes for CASTTRESSYEQYF.

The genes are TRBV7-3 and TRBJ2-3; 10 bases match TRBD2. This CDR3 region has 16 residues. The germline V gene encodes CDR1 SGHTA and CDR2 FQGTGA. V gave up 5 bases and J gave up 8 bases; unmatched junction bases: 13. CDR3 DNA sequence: TGTGCCAGCAGCCCGTTAGCGGGAGGAGCCCCCGGTACGCAGTATTTT. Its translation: CASSPLAGGAPGTQYF. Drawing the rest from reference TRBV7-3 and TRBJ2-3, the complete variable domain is GAGVSQTPSNKVTEKGKYVELRCDPISGHTALYWYRQSLGQGPEFLIYFQGTGAADDSGLPNDRFFAVRPEGSVSTLKIQRTERGDSAVYLCASSPLAGGAPGTQYFGPGTRLTVL.

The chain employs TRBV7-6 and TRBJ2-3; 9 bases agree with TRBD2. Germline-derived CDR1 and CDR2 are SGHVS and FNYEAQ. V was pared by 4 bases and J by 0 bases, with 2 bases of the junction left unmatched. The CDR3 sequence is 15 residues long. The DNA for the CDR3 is TGTGCCAGCAGCTGGACTAGCGTAAGCACAGATACGCAGTATTTT. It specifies CASSWTSVSTDTQYF. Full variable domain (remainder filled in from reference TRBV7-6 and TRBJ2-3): GAGVSQSPRYKVTKRGQDVALRCDPISGHVSLYWYRQALGQGPEFLTYFNYEAQQDKSGLPNDRFSAERPEGSISTLTIQRTEQRDSAMYRCASSWTSVSTDTQYFGPGTRLTVL.

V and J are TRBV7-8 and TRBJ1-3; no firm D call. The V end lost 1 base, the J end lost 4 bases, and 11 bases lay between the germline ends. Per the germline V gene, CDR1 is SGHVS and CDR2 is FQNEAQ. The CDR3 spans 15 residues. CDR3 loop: CASSLGTGGGNTIYF. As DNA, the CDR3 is TGTGCCAGCAGCTTAGGGACCGGAGGAGGAAACACCATATATTTT.

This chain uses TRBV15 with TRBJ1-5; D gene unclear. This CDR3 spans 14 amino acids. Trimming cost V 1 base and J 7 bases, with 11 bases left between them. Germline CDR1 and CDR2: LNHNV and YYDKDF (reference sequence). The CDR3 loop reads CATSRGGSGQPQHF. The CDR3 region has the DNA TGTGCCACCAGCAGAGGGGGAAGTGGCCAGCCCCAGCATTTT.

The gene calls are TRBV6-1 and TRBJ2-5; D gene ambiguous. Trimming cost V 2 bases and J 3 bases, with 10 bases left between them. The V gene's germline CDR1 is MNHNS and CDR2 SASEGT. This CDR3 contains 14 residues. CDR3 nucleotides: TGTGCCAGCAGTGAACCGGCAACGAAAGAGACCCAGTACTTC. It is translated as CASSEPATKETQYF.

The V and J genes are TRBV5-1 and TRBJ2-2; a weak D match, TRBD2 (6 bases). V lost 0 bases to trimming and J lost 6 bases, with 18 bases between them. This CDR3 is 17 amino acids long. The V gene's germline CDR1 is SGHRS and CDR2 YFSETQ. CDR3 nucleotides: TGCGCCAGCAGCTTGGGCCTAGCGAGACAAAGGGCCGGGGAGCTGTTTTTT. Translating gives CASSLGLARQRAGELFF.